This T cell receptor (beta chain) was captured in a study of cytomegalovirus exposure and HLA in healthy donors. Study-wide points: It was only CMV serostatus that was available as immune exposure information.

The PCR contained 60 Vbeta and 13 Jbeta primers. The data were produced by immunoSEQ multiplex PCR, yet TCRdb's version contains in-frame clones alone and is incomplete. The table records approximately 160,000 clones, 82% of them present only once. In regard to this clone: Its specificity is not known.

Germline V gene data show CDR1 as MDHEN and CDR2 as SYDVKM. The CDR3 sequence is 14 residues long. Trimming stripped 5 bases from V and 2 bases from J, with 12 bases between. This cohort consisted of healthy bone marrow donors. The source is a girl aged 2 to 10 in good health and CMV-seropositive. The chain uses TRBV28 and TRBJ2-5, with D tentatively TRBD2 (5 bases). The sample comprised PBMCs. CDR3 in amino acids: CASSELGIQETQYF. The DNA for the CDR3 is TGTGCCAGCAGTGAACTAGGGATTCAAGAGACCCAGTACTTC.